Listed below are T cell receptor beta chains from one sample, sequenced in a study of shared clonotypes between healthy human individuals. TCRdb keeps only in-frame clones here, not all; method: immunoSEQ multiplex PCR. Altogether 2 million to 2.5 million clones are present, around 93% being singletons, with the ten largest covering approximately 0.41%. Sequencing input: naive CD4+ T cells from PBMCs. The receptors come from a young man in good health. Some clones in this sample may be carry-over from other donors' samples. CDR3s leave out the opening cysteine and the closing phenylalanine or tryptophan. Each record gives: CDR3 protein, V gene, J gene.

ASRWDRANYGYT	TRBV19	TRBJ1-2
ASRWGDGDSYEQY	TRBV2	TRBJ2-7
ASSVRPSVGEQY	TRBV9	TRBJ2-7
ASSLLVWGGSSPDTQY	TRBV28	TRBJ2-3
SVALVYSGNEQY	TRBV29-1	TRBJ2-7
ASSLMGALNTEAF	TRBV7-9	TRBJ1-1
ASSIQDTNSPLH	TRBV5-1	TRBJ1-6
ASNKGTSGAEQY	TRBV6-6	TRBJ2-7
ASSQVGTSLSMAQY	TRBV2	TRBJ2-5
ASSLRRGVGGYT	TRBV28	TRBJ1-2
ASSQEVAGGNQPQH	TRBV4-1	TRBJ1-5
ASNPRRSEKLF	TRBV28	TRBJ1-4
ASSKGHLNTEAF	TRBV11-3	TRBJ1-1
ASSYVGLAANNEQF	TRBV6-5	TRBJ2-1
SVVTASGHEQY	TRBV29-1	-
ASSIRDPGDTQY	TRBV6-1	TRBJ2-3
AISDGQKQAYNEQF	TRBV10-3	TRBJ2-1
ASSRKRDDSFSPLH	TRBV4-1	TRBJ1-6
ATSRARTSGDEQF	TRBV15	TRBJ2-1
ASSDVSVTDTQY	TRBV5-1	TRBJ2-3
ASSYPQGALNTEAF	TRBV6-6	TRBJ1-1
ASSTYRDRVAEQY	TRBV6-5	TRBJ2-7
ASSPVRASGVNEQF	TRBV5-4	TRBJ2-1
ASSSRRPNEKLF	TRBV7-9	TRBJ1-4
ASSVDSSSGNTIY	TRBV5-1	TRBJ1-3
ASSLGGSQGTSYGYT	TRBV5-4	TRBJ1-2
ASSLIPAGGETQY	TRBV5-1	TRBJ2-5
ASSYSGSPSGEQY	TRBV6-6	TRBJ2-7
ASSLVGQHPEQY	TRBV7-2	TRBJ2-7
ASSFLGTDTQY	TRBV11-3	TRBJ2-3
ASSLPEGQGNGYT	TRBV28	TRBJ1-2
AISESQGQETQY	TRBV10-3	TRBJ2-5
ASSQDIRYTEAF	TRBV4-3	TRBJ1-1
AWRNTGGSYEQY	TRBV30	-
ASSLSGRDTQY	TRBV5-1	TRBJ2-3